These T cell receptor beta chains were read from a single sample in a study of breast tumors, draining lymph nodes, adjacent tissues. TCRdb reprocessed the multiplex PCR reads via MiXCR and lists one record per CDR3 protein. This table has fewer than 200,000 distinct CDR3 sequences, roughly a third appearing once. Sequencing was done on a sample of axillary lymph node tissue. These receptors originate from a female donor with breast cancer. Some clones in this sample may be carry-over from other donors' samples. Both conserved end residues are part of each CDR3. A D gene is named only where the DNA matches it firmly. Some rows mark clone size as missing; the rest say once, few, many or name a class of expanded clone.

abundance: many; j_gene: TRBJ2-7; len: 14; v_gene: TRBV6-2/TRBV6-3; d_gene: TRBD1; CDR3nt: TGTGCCAGCAGATTTCTCGACAGGGTCTACGAGCAGTACTTC; CDR3aa: CASRFLDRVYEQYF
abundance: NA; j_gene: TRBJ2-2; len: 15; v_gene: TRBV7-9; d_gene: NA; CDR3nt: TGTGCCAGCAGCTTGAGTTTCGCTAACACCGGGGAGCTGTTTTTT; CDR3aa: CASSLSFANTGELFF
abundance: many; j_gene: TRBJ2-3; len: 15; v_gene: TRBV10-3; d_gene: TRBD1; CDR3nt: TGTGCCATCAGTAAGGAGGGACAGGGGTCAGATACGCAGTATTTT; CDR3aa: CAISKEGQGSDTQYF
abundance: many; j_gene: TRBJ2-7; len: 15; v_gene: TRBV7-2; d_gene: NA; CDR3nt: TGTGCCAGCAGTCCGGTAGGGGGGCGTGACTACGAGCAGTACTTC; CDR3aa: CASSPVGGRDYEQYF
abundance: NA; j_gene: TRBJ1-4; len: 16; v_gene: TRBV7-9; d_gene: NA; CDR3nt: TGTGCCAGCAGCTCGTCGACAGGCCCCACTAATGAAAAACTGTCTTTT; CDR3aa: CASSSSTGPTNEKLSF
abundance: few; j_gene: TRBJ1-1; len: 14; v_gene: TRBV7-9; d_gene: NA; CDR3nt: TGTGCCAGCAGCTTACAGGGAGGCGACACTGAAGCTTTCTTT; CDR3aa: CASSLQGGDTEAFF
abundance: NA; j_gene: TRBJ1-6; len: 13; v_gene: TRBV2; d_gene: TRBD1; CDR3nt: TGTGCCAGCTCCGACAGGGCCAATTCACCCCTCCACTTT; CDR3aa: CASSDRANSPLHF
abundance: many; j_gene: TRBJ2-1; len: 19; v_gene: TRBV30; d_gene: NA; CDR3nt: TGTGCCTGGAGTGTACGACGGGAATCTGGCTGGACCGGAAACAATGAGCAGTTCTTC; CDR3aa: CAWSVRRESGWTGNNEQFF
abundance: many; j_gene: TRBJ1-5; len: 13; v_gene: TRBV5-6; d_gene: NA; CDR3nt: TGTGCCAGCACCCTCGGGGGGTCTCAGCCCCAGCATTTT; CDR3aa: CASTLGGSQPQHF
abundance: many; j_gene: TRBJ2-7; len: 15; v_gene: TRBV5-6; d_gene: TRBD1; CDR3nt: TGTGCCAGCAGCTACCCGACAGGGGGCTCCTACGAGCAGTACTTC; CDR3aa: CASSYPTGGSYEQYF
abundance: few; j_gene: TRBJ2-1; len: 15; v_gene: TRBV6-2/TRBV6-3; d_gene: TRBD2; CDR3nt: TGTGCCAGCAGCCAAAGCGGGACCCTTACGGATGAGCAGTTCTTC; CDR3aa: CASSQSGTLTDEQFF
abundance: many; j_gene: TRBJ1-6; len: 11; v_gene: TRBV30; d_gene: NA; CDR3nt: TGTGCCTGGAGCAGAGCGCGGGCCCTCCACTTT; CDR3aa: CAWSRARALHF
abundance: few; j_gene: TRBJ1-2; len: 16; v_gene: TRBV30; d_gene: TRBD1; CDR3nt: TGTGCCTGGAAGAGGCGTGGGACAGGGAGCGGGTATGGCTACACCTTC; CDR3aa: CAWKRRGTGSGYGYTF
abundance: many; j_gene: TRBJ1-2; len: 13; v_gene: TRBV15; d_gene: NA; CDR3nt: TGTGCCACCAGCACACGGGACCTGGGGGGCTACACCTTC; CDR3aa: CATSTRDLGGYTF
abundance: many; j_gene: TRBJ2-5; len: 14; v_gene: TRBV20-1; d_gene: NA; CDR3nt: TGCAGTGCTAGATTAGGGGGGACGGAGGGGACCCAGTACTTC; CDR3aa: CSARLGGTEGTQYF
abundance: NA; j_gene: TRBJ2-7; len: 11; v_gene: TRBV7-2; d_gene: TRBD2; CDR3nt: TGTGCCAGCAGCTCCGGGGGGTCCCAGTACTTC; CDR3aa: CASSSGGSQYF
abundance: NA; j_gene: TRBJ2-1; len: 16; v_gene: TRBV24-1; d_gene: TRBD2; CDR3nt: TGTGCCACCAGTGACCCCAGCGGGGGGGCGAGCGATGAGCAGTTCTTC; CDR3aa: CATSDPSGGASDEQFF
abundance: many; j_gene: TRBJ2-3; len: 13; v_gene: TRBV20-1; d_gene: NA; CDR3nt: TGCAGTGCTAGAGGTGTCGGCACAGATACGCAGTATTTT; CDR3aa: CSARGVGTDTQYF
abundance: NA; j_gene: TRBJ1-4; len: 16; v_gene: TRBV7-6; d_gene: NA; CDR3nt: TGTGCCAGCAGCTTAGGGGGTGCGGCAGGGGAGGAAAAACTGTTTTTT; CDR3aa: CASSLGGAAGEEKLFF
abundance: NA; j_gene: TRBJ2-1; len: 14; v_gene: TRBV29-1; d_gene: TRBD2; CDR3nt: TGCAGCGTTGATCTTAGCGGGGGTGGCAATGAGCAGTTCTTC; CDR3aa: CSVDLSGGGNEQFF
abundance: NA; j_gene: TRBJ1-1; len: 13; v_gene: TRBV30; d_gene: NA; CDR3nt: TGTGCCTGGAGTGTACAGGTCGGGACTGAAGTTTTCTTT; CDR3aa: CAWSVQVGTEVFF
abundance: many; j_gene: TRBJ1-6; len: 15; v_gene: TRBV5-8; d_gene: NA; CDR3nt: TGTGCCAGCAGCCAGGTCAAGGCGGGGAATTCACCCCTCCACTTT; CDR3aa: CASSQVKAGNSPLHF